The present TCR beta chain was sequenced within a study of regulatory T cells in long-lasting Graves disease (dated by TCRdb to the early 2020s). Broadly, across the study: In the newly diagnosed Graves' disease group, patients had been taking antithyroid drugs for less than 3 months. Peripheral blood TCR sequencing and RNA sequencing compared persistent Graves' disease patients with newly diagnosed Graves' disease patients. The study took place in China and was registered as a clinical trial. TCR sequencing covered some 13 persistent and 20 or so newly diagnosed Graves' disease patients, about 35 samples in total.

On this clonotype itself: It lacks a known antigen. This could be a read error, since a much larger clone is one nucleotide away.

Interpreted using the paper, the time point label stands for: newly diagnosed GD, antithyroid drugs for less than 3 months. For both TCR sequencing and RNA sequencing, RNA was extracted from PBMCs using TRIzol. The diagnosis of Graves' disease was made according to American Thyroid Association guidelines. Recruitment of patients was carried out at an endocrinology department in Xi'an, China. Each patient gave about 9.1 milliliters of peripheral blood, collected in an EDTA anticoagulant tube. Ficoll Paque Plus density gradient separation was used to isolate PBMCs, and no further T cell sorting was done. An Agilent 2100 Bioanalyzer and agarose gel were used to check RNA quality, and a NanoDrop 2000 was used to measure RNA concentration. Points the paper makes about the study in general: Patients with persistent disease shared more public clonotypes (about 2,900) than newly diagnosed patients did (approximately 970). The authors noted that the small sample size was a limitation that may lower accuracy. Persistent Graves' disease patients showed lower TCR Shannon entropy and fewer highly expanded clones than newly diagnosed patients, suggesting clonal expansion. Sequencing and analysis were restricted to the TCR beta chain. The study examined only peripheral blood because the primary lesion, thyroid tissue, could not be accessed.

Libraries were made using multiplex PCR. Data came from an Illumina HiSeq 4000. iRepertoire HTBI primers and Arm-PCR amplification of CDR3 regions were used to construct TCR beta libraries. Before sequencing, the PCR products went through gel purification. The authors' analysis ran thus. Gene usage analysis of CDR3 amino acid clonotypes used the 60 to 80 TRBV and around 13 TRBJ segments found across samples. COPE and FqMerger were used to merge filtered high-quality paired reads into contigs. Contigs were aligned with BLAST to IMGT TRBV, TRBD and TRBJ reference genes, and CDR3 was defined per IMGT. Clonotypes above 0.1% frequency were classified as highly expanded clones. Shannon entropy was used to measure repertoire diversity, and the Gini coefficient was used to measure V-J evenness. A clonotype found in more than one individual was treated as public. Through fastp at Q25 and MiXCR, TCRdb rebuilt clones from the public reads, retaining in-frame beta chains. Each record represents a unique CDR3 protein, reported with the most common genes and DNA among its rows. The V and J calls follow TCRdb's processing rather than the paper's. The sample table contains approximately 540,000 distinct CDR3 sequences; only one count was recorded for about 11% of them. The ten largest clonotypes hold more than 8% of the sample.

These data also featured in a second study, about T cells in Graves' hyperthyroidism and ophthalmopathy. Taken from the second paper: Stable Graves' hyperthyroidism was defined as the absence of progression to ophthalmopathy over 18 months of follow-up. Hyperthyroidism patients were newly diagnosed, had a disease duration of under 2 months, and were aged 18 to 65 years. The study excluded patients with uncontrolled infections, other autoimmune diseases, pregnancy or lactation. Diagnoses were based on clinical symptoms, serum thyroxine and TRAb, thyroid ultrasound and orbital computed tomography. The TCR CDR3 was subjected to a first round of RT-PCR using the HTBI primer set and the Qiagen OneStep RT-PCR kit. Most expanded thyroid clonotypes (frequency above 0.001) were also detected in blood, suggesting blood repertoires may reflect thyroid immune responses. A 13 V-J signature model separated ophthalmopathy from stable hyperthyroidism, with around 88% sensitivity and approximately 81% specificity in cross-validation and 80%/75% in testing. In validation, the model predicted progression to ophthalmopathy a median of around six months before onset, with over 55% sensitivity and around 76% specificity. A discovery cohort of approximately 100 patients, 43 with Graves' ophthalmopathy and 55 to 60 with stable Graves' hyperthyroidism, was used to find distinguishing TCR V-J signatures. An independent validation cohort of fewer than 20 hyperthyroidism patients and about 16 patients who later progressed to ophthalmopathy tested prospective prediction of ophthalmopathy. The roughly 94 discovery patients were randomly divided into training and test sets at a 7:3 ratio. In addition, the study compared T-cell repertoires in thyroid tissue and in blood from six Graves' hyperthyroidism patients. Following sampling, methimazole starting at 30 mg daily was given to hyperthyroidism patients, and high-dose intravenous methylprednisolone was given to ophthalmopathy patients. A second multiplex PCR round built the libraries, followed by size selection and purification. Libraries were sequenced paired-end with 100 bp reads on an Illumina HiSeq2000. Raw data were processed with SOAPnuke, discarding reads with adapters, uncalled bases, mean Phred below 15, or no exact constant-primer or identifier match. High-quality paired reads were merged with COPE v1.2.5, and unique nucleotide sequences were defined as clonotypes. MiTCR v1.1 was used to align the clonotypes against IMGT TRBV, TRBD and TRBJ reference segments. Analysis was restricted to V-J combinations with a frequency above 0.0001, which covered roughly 99% of repertoires. The TCS score was defined as the ratio of F50 (clonal expansion) to E x V (chaos), calculated using BLOSUM62-based TCRdist between CDR3 peptides within each V-J. Welch's t-statistics and random forest reduced 450 to 600 V-J features to 10 to 15, which were used in a naive Bayes classifier (R e1071). Sample size was not statistically predetermined, and investigators were not blinded to group allocation. The paper reports TCR Vbeta CDR3 sequencing of roughly 140 peripheral blood samples: 43 ophthalmopathy, roughly 80 hyperthyroidism and around 17 progressor patients.

This clonotype originated in a woman in her 30s with Graves disease. Donor details come from another sample of the same person, matched by shared clones. Sample: peripheral blood mononuclear cells (PBMCs), taken at new diagnosis, from a patient treated with antithyroid drugs.

The CDR3 region has the sequence CASSEEPGGLSPLF. The DNA sequence follows: TGTGCCAGCAGTGAAGAGCCTGGCGGGCTTTCACCTCTCTTC. This sequence uses TRBV2 and TRBJ2-1; TRBD2 is possibly the D segment (5 matching bases). Taken from the germline V gene, the CDR1 and CDR2 loops are SNHLY and FYNNEI. The CDR3 runs 14 residues from the cysteine to the phenylalanine. Just the 42-base CDR3 DNA is kept, in frame starting at base 1. Reference TRBV2 and TRBJ2-1 genes cover what lies past the CDR3, so the full variable domain is EPEVTQTPSHQVTQMGQEVILRCVPISNHLYFYWYRQILGQKVEFLVSFYNNEISEKSEIFDDQFSVERPDGSNFTLKIRSTKLEDSAMYFCASSEEPGGLSPLFGPGTRLTVL.